The 26 T cell receptor beta chains below come from one sample, sequenced in a study of OX40 agonist ivuxolimab in advanced cancers. The repertoire was sequenced with immunoSEQ multiplex PCR; TCRdb's copy has only in-frame clones and lacks some. The data hold around 76,000 clones, with 85% to 90% observed a single time. The sample in question was CD4+ or CD8+ T cells sorted from blood, obtained in a trial of the OX40 agonist ivuxolimab. These receptors originate from an adult with an advanced solid tumor such as melanoma, head and neck, liver or kidney cancer.

The chain recombines TRBV30 with TRBJ1-1, with a weak D call TRBD1 (5 bases). Germline assignment: CDR1 GTSNPN and CDR2 SVGIG (reference sequence). Trimming stripped 4 bases from V and 3 bases from J, with 27 bases between. The CDR3 loop spans 18 amino acids. Here the CDR3 reads CAWTPYFSRGEKDTEAFF. The CDR3 nucleotides are TGTGCCTGGACCCCCTATTTCAGTAGGGGCGAGAAGGACACTGAAGCTTTCTTT.

V gene TRBV28 combines with J gene TRBJ2-6, with D possibly being TRBD2 (6 bases). Trimming shortened V by 8 bases and J by 0 bases, and 17 bases separated the two germline ends. The CDR3 runs 17 residues. Germline V gives CDR1 MDHEN, CDR2 SYDVKM. The CDR3 nucleotides read TGTGCCAGCTCCCGGGGGACCCACGACTCTGGGGCCAACGTCCTGACTTTC. Its translation: CASSRGTHDSGANVLTF.

The sample holds one count of this clone. This sequence joins TRBV6-6 and TRBJ1-5; D unclear. CDR1 MNHNY and CDR2 SVGAGI come from the germline V gene (reference sequence). Deletions cut 2 bases from V and 6 bases from J, with 5 bases between. The CDR3 extends over 12 amino acids. CDR3 coding DNA: TGTGCCAGCAGTTACCCCGGTCAGCCCCAGCATTTT. Its translation: CASSYPGQPQHF.

This chain joins TRBV29-1 and TRBJ2-3; 8 bases map to TRBD1. Trimming at V came to 8 bases and at J to 2 bases, leaving 15 bases not matched to a gene. CDR3 size: 16 residues. Germline V lookup: CDR1 SQVTM, CDR2 ANQGSEA. CDR3: CSIHHPGGSTTDTQYF. For the CDR3, the DNA is TGCAGCATCCACCACCCAGGGGGCTCTACCACAGATACGCAGTATTTT.

The chain has TRBV30 and TRBJ1-4; unclear D gene. The germline V and J ends were trimmed by 2 bases and 4 bases, with 8 bases remaining between them. Germline CDR1 and CDR2: GTSNPN and SVGIG (reference sequence). This CDR3 comprises 13 residues. CDR3 nucleotides: TGTGCCTGGAGTCCGCCTGTTAATGAAAAACTGTTTTTT. It encodes CAWSPPVNEKLFF.

CDR3 DNA: TGTGCCAGCAGCCCGAGGGACAGGAACACCGGGGAGCTGTTTTTT. This gives the protein CASSPRDRNTGELFF. The chain is built from TRBV9 and TRBJ2-2; 7 bases are a match to TRBD1. Germline-derived CDR1 and CDR2 are SGDLS and YYNGEE. This CDR3 has 15 amino acids. V lost 4 bases, J lost 1 base, and 4 bases stayed unmatched.

The chain carries TRBV19 and TRBJ1-5, with D possibly being TRBD1 (6 bases). Deletions cut 6 bases from V and 7 bases from J, with 25 bases between. This CDR3 comprises 17 residues. Germline V gives CDR1 LNHDA, CDR2 SQIVND (reference sequence). The CDR3 sequence: CASSGPQGSSARQPQHF. The CDR3 DNA reads as TGTGCCAGTAGCGGACCTCAGGGGTCGAGTGCTAGACAGCCCCAGCATTTT.

This clone was picked up one time. The chain links TRBV30 to TRBJ1-1; D is undetermined. The length of the CDR3 is 12 residues. Looked up from germline, CDR1 is GTSNPN and CDR2 is SVGIG (reference sequence). The V gene lost 8 bases and the J gene lost 0 bases, with 10 bases spanning the gap. The CDR3 here is CAAGSLNTEAFF. The CDR3 bases are TGTGCCGCCGGGTCCTTGAACACTGAAGCTTTCTTT.

As for this clone: The sample holds other DNA sequences that translate to the same CDR3. The genes are TRBV19 and TRBJ2-3; TRBD2 matches at 11 bases. The CDR3 length is 15 residues. CDR1 is LNHDA and CDR2 is SQIVND in the germline V gene (reference sequence). The V and J ends lost 3 bases and 4 bases, in that order; junction bases with no gene match: 3. This CDR3 is CASSITSGSADTQYF. In nucleotides, the CDR3 is TGTGCCAGTAGTATTACTAGCGGGAGCGCAGATACGCAGTATTTT.

The genes are TRBV5-1 and TRBJ2-2; 7 bases match TRBD1. CDR1 is SGHRS and CDR2 is YFSETQ in the germline V gene. Trimming cost V 1 base and J 0 bases; bases outside gene matches: 6. The CDR3 consists of 17 residues. In DNA form, the CDR3 reads TGCGCCAGCAGCTTGAATCTCCAGGGGGCGAACACCGGGGAGCTGTTTTTT. Residues: CASSLNLQGANTGELFF.

This clone was picked up a small number of times. The rearrangement uses TRBV13 and TRBJ1-5; D gene uncertain. CDR1 PRHDT and CDR2 FYEKMQ come from the germline V gene (reference sequence). V dropped 4 bases and J dropped 1 base, with 8 bases sitting between them. The CDR3 runs 14 residues. CDR3 region: CASSSFRSNQPQHF. In DNA, the CDR3 is TGTGCCAGCAGCTCCTTTCGGAGCAATCAGCCCCAGCATTTT.

The sample holds a few counts of this clone. The chain links TRBV6-5 to TRBJ1-2; D uncertain. Germline lookup yields CDR1 MNHEY and CDR2 SVGAGI. This CDR3 has 15 amino acids. Trimming left V 2 bases short and J 4 bases short, with 14 bases between. CDR3 sequence (DNA): TGTGCCAGCAGTTACGGATCGCCTCCAGGCTATGGCTACACCTTC. This sequence encodes CASSYGSPPGYGYTF.

The genes are TRBV6-5 and TRBJ1-2; 7 bases agree with TRBD1. The V gene's germline CDR1 is MNHEY and CDR2 SVGAGI. V lost 6 bases and J lost 6; bases outside the gene matches: 10. The CDR3 is 14 amino acids. This chain's CDR3 is CASSHSEGADGYTF. The CDR3 DNA is TGTGCCAGCAGCCACTCAGAGGGGGCAGATGGCTACACCTTC.

The chain recombines TRBV27 with TRBJ2-7; 7 bases map to TRBD1. Trimming took 3 bases from V and 3 from J; bases not matched to a gene: 11. This CDR3 has 16 amino acids. The germline gives CDR1 MNHEY, CDR2 SMNVEV (reference sequence). CDR3 coding DNA: TGTGCCAGCAGTTTTCATTATGGGCCAGGGGGCTACGAGCAGTACTTC. Translating gives CASSFHYGPGGYEQYF.

The count of this clone is one. The chain uses TRBV6-5 and TRBJ2-7; 10 nucleotides align to TRBD2. The junction had 6 bases not matched to a gene; V was cut back by 6 bases and J by 4 bases. The germline gives CDR1 MNHEY, CDR2 SVGAGI. The CDR3 is 14 residues long. CDR3 protein: CASRPGLANYEQYF. As DNA, the CDR3 is TGTGCCAGCAGGCCGGGACTAGCGAATTACGAGCAGTACTTC.

The chain uses TRBV5-4 and TRBJ1-2; D ambiguous. The V gene lost 4 bases and the J gene lost 8 bases, with 15 bases spanning the gap. The CDR3 spans 13 residues. From germline, CDR1 is SGHNT and CDR2 YYREEE (reference sequence). The CDR3 coding sequence is TGTGCCAGCAGCCAAATGTTTTCGGGAGGCTACACCTTC. This sequence encodes CASSQMFSGGYTF.

The CDR3 nucleotides read TGTGCCAGCCGTGGGACAGGATTCTACGAGCAGTACTTC. It specifies CASRGTGFYEQYF. J is TRBJ2-7 and V is TRBV6-5, with 8 bases matching TRBD1. V gave up 8 bases and J gave up 3 bases; unmatched junction bases: 6. The germline gives CDR1 MNHEY, CDR2 SVGAGI. This CDR3 contains 13 residues.

V and J are TRBV15 and TRBJ2-7; D uncertain. The ends were cut back, 0 bases at V and 6 bases at J, with 3 bases in the middle. Germline values: CDR1 LNHNV, CDR2 YYDKDF (reference sequence). CDR3 length equals 11 residues. The CDR3 DNA follows: TGTGCCACCAGCAGAGACTCCGAGCAGTACTTC. This codes for CATSRDSEQYF.

The chain employs TRBV6-5 and TRBJ2-7; D gene unclear. This CDR3 region has 15 residues. Trimming removed 2 bases at V and 2 bases at J, with 13 bases between. Germline assignment: CDR1 MNHEY and CDR2 SVGAGI. The CDR3 DNA sequence: TGTGCCAGCAGTTACCGGACGGACGGACCCTACGAGCAGTACTTC. Amino acids: CASSYRTDGPYEQYF.

V and J are TRBV5-1 and TRBJ2-2; D gene ambiguous. Germline V gene lookup returns CDR1 SGHRS and CDR2 YFSETQ. This CDR3 is built from 15 residues. V was clipped by 2 bases and J by 0 bases, with 8 bases between them. CDR3 sequence: CASSLVGTNTGELFF. The CDR3, as DNA: TGCGCCAGCAGCTTAGTGGGTACGAACACCGGGGAGCTGTTTTTT. The full variable domain, rest sourced from reference TRBV5-1 and TRBJ2-2, is KAGVTQTPRYLIKTRGQQVTLSCSPISGHRSVSWYQQTPGQGLQFLFEYFSETQRNKGNFPGRFSGRQFSNSRSEMNVSTLELGDSALYLCASSLVGTNTGELFFGEGSRLTVL.

J is TRBJ2-7 and V is TRBV6-6; a weak D match, TRBD2 (6 bases). V lost 6 bases to trimming and J lost 2 bases, with 20 bases between them. The germline V gene encodes CDR1 MNHNY and CDR2 SVGAGI (reference sequence). The CDR3 totals 16 residues. The CDR3 bases are TGTGCCAGCAGGTCTCAATTTATAGCGGAGCCCTACGAGCAGTACTTC. This codes for CASRSQFIAEPYEQYF.

V is TRBV19 and J is TRBJ2-5, with TRBD2 matching 9 bases. CDR3 length equals 16 residues. The germline gives CDR1 LNHDA, CDR2 SQIVND (reference sequence). J lost 5 bases, V lost 4 bases, and 11 bases had no gene match. CDR3 DNA: TGTGCCAGTAGTACCCCCGAGGCGGGAGGGCGGGAGACCCAGTACTTC. It is translated as CASSTPEAGGRETQYF. The whole variable domain, remainder taken from reference TRBV19 and TRBJ2-5, is DGGITQSPKYLFRKEGQNVTLSCEQNLNHDAMYWYRQDPGQGLRLIYYSQIVNDFQKGDIAEGYSVSREKKESFPLTVTSAQKNPTAFYLCASSTPEAGGRETQYFGPGTRLLVL.

The chain has TRBV13 and TRBJ2-7, with 9 bases aligning to TRBD2. Looked up from germline, CDR1 is PRHDT and CDR2 is FYEKMQ (reference sequence). This CDR3 comprises 16 residues. After removal of 3 bases from V and 1 base from J, the junction contained 7 bases not matched to a gene. In nucleotides, the CDR3 is TGTGCCAGCAGCTTGGGGCTAGCGGGGAAATCCTACGAGCAGTACTTC. Protein sequence: CASSLGLAGKSYEQYF.

The chain has TRBV29-1 and TRBJ1-1, with TRBD1 as a possible D gene (6 bases). V was clipped by 6 bases and J by 1 base, with 15 bases between them. From germline, CDR1 is SQVTM and CDR2 ANQGSEA. CDR3 length equals 14 residues. The chain's CDR3 is CSVHQGPANTEAFF. The CDR3 DNA is TGCAGCGTCCATCAGGGGCCGGCGAACACTGAAGCTTTCTTT. Full variable domain (outside the CDR3, taken from reference TRBV29-1 and TRBJ1-1): SAVISQKPSRDICQRGTSLTIQCQVDSQVTMMFWYRQQPGQSLTLIATANQGSEATYESGFVIDKFPISRPNLTFSTLTVSNMSPEDSSIYLCSVHQGPANTEAFFGQGTRLTVV.

The chain joins TRBV9 to TRBJ1-1; unclear D gene. There are 17 residues in the CDR3. V gave up 0 bases and J gave up 0 bases, with 15 bases separating them. The V gene's germline CDR1 is SGDLS and CDR2 YYNGEE. CDR3 nucleotide sequence: TGTGCCAGCAGCGTAGAAGGATCCGAGAACATGAACACTGAAGCTTTCTTT. Translating it yields CASSVEGSENMNTEAFF.

This chain uses TRBV7-2 with TRBJ2-1; D call uncertain. Per the germline V gene, CDR1 is SGHTA and CDR2 is FQGNSA. Trimming removed 5 bases at V and 10 bases at J, with 12 bases between. CDR3 length equals 12 residues. The DNA for the CDR3 is TGTGCCAGCAGCCGGAGTAGGTACGAGCAGTTCTTC. Translation gives CASSRSRYEQFF. The variable domain in full, completed from reference TRBV7-2 and TRBJ2-1, reads GAGVSQSPSNKVTEKGKDVELRCDPISGHTALYWYRQSLGQGLEFLIYFQGNSAPDKSGLPSDRFSAERTGGSVSTLTIQRTQQEDSAVYLCASSRSRYEQFFGPGTRLTVL.